The 6 T cell receptor beta chains given below trace back to one sample, sequenced in a study of T cells of healthy individuals. MiXCR, applied by TCRdb to the 5' RACE reads, yields one record per CDR3 protein. The sample consists of 55,000 to 65,000 distinct CDR3 sequences, 15% to 20% of them appearing once. The receptors here all came from a human donor in good health.

The CDR3 sequence is CASSAFGGQTQYF. CDR3 nucleotides: TGTGCCAGCAGCGCCTTTGGGGGCCAGACCCAGTACTTC. The chain links TRBV12-3 or TRBV12-4 to TRBJ2-5, with D possibly being TRBD1 (6 bases). With 6 bases removed from V and 6 bases from J, the gap between germline ends came to 14 bases. CDR3 length: 13 amino acids.

The chain uses TRBV20-1 and TRBJ1-2, with TRBD1 matching 7 bases. The CDR3 has 15 residues. Per the germline V gene, CDR1 is DFQATT and CDR2 is SNEGSKA (reference sequence). V was pared by 1 base and J by 2 bases, with 7 bases of the junction left unmatched. This CDR3 reads CSARGTETGNYGYTF. CDR3 sequence (DNA): TGCAGTGCTAGAGGCACTGAGACAGGGAACTATGGCTACACCTTC.

This clonotype was seen a few times. The rearrangement links TRBV9 to TRBJ2-1; 8 bases align to TRBD2. The CDR3 extends over 14 amino acids. Trimming took 2 bases from V and 7 from J; bases not matched to a gene: 5. Per the germline V gene, CDR1 is SGDLS and CDR2 is YYNGEE. CDR3 sequence reads: CASSVGGDLNEQFF. The DNA of the CDR3 is TGTGCCAGCAGCGTCGGGGGGGACTTGAATGAGCAGTTCTTC.

Here the CDR3 DNA reads TGTGCCAGCAGCCCTGGGGTTAGAAACACCATATATTTT. Its protein is CASSPGVRNTIYF. The V and J genes are TRBV7-6 and TRBJ1-3, with unresolved D. Germline loops: CDR1 SGHVS, CDR2 FNYEAQ. V lost 5 bases and J 5 bases, leaving 10 bases between the germline ends. This CDR3 comprises 13 residues.

This clonotype was seen ten or more times. The chain recombines TRBV19 with TRBJ1-1, with D unresolved. CDR1 is LNHDA, CDR2 SQIVND, per germline (reference sequence). CDR3 length: 13 amino acids. V dropped 3 bases and J dropped 1 base, with 6 bases sitting between them. DNA for the CDR3: TGTGCCAGTAGTATCGCCAAGAACACTGAAGCTTTCTTT. Protein: CASSIAKNTEAFF.

This clonotype was recorded many times. J is TRBJ2-1 and V is TRBV7-2, with 13 bases matching TRBD2. V lost 2 bases and J lost 7; bases outside the gene matches: 8. The CDR3 is 17 residues long. Per germline, CDR1 SGHTA and CDR2 FQGNSA. CDR3 in DNA: TGTGCCAGCAGCTTAAGAGATTGGGGACTAGCGGGAAATGAGCAGTTCTTC. Encoded protein: CASSLRDWGLAGNEQFF.